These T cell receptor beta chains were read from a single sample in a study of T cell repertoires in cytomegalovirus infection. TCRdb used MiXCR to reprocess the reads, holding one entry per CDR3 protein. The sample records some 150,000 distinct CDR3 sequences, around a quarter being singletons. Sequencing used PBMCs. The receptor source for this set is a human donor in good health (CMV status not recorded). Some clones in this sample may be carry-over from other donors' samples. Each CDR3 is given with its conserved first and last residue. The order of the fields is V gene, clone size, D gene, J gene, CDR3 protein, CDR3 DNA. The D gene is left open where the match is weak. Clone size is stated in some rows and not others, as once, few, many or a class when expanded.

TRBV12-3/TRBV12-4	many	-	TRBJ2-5	CASSFGGGRYQETQYF	TGTGCCAGCAGTTTTGGGGGAGGTCGGTACCAAGAGACCCAGTACTTC
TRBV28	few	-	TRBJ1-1	CASSIGGRPNTEAFF	TGTGCCAGCAGTATAGGGGGGCGCCCGAACACTGAAGCTTTCTTT
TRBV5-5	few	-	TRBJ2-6	CASSFDGGANVLTF	TGTGCCAGCAGCTTTGACGGGGGGGCCAACGTCCTGACTTTC
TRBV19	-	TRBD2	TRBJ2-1	CASSIQLAGVVKYNEQFF	TGTGCCAGTAGTATACAATTAGCGGGAGTAGTTAAATACAATGAGCAGTTCTTC
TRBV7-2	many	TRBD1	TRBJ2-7	CASSSDRGPGEQYF	TGTGCCAGCAGCTCGGACAGGGGCCCCGGGGAGCAGTACTTC
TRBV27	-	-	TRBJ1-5	CASSTRLSNQPQHF	TGTGCCAGCAGTACCCGGCTCAGCAATCAGCCCCAGCATTTT
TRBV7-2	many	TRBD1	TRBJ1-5	CASSAGGYGTGGQPQHF	TGTGCCAGCAGCGCCGGCGGCTATGGGACAGGGGGTCAGCCCCAGCATTTT
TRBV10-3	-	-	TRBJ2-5	CAISVGGAGETQYF	TGTGCCATCAGTGTGGGGGGGGCCGGAGAGACCCAGTACTTC
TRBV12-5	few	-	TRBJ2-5	CASGLRGLRTQQETQYF	TGTGCTAGTGGTTTGAGGGGTCTCCGGACACAGCAAGAGACCCAGTACTTC
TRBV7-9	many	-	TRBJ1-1	CASRPGRNTEAFF	TGTGCCAGCAGACCCGGGAGGAACACTGAAGCTTTCTTT
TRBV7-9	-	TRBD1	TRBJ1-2	CASSYREPRTGSYGYTF	TGTGCCAGCAGCTATAGGGAGCCCAGGACAGGATCGTATGGCTACACCTTC
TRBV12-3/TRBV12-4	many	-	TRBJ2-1	CASNWDSSYNEQFF	TGTGCCAGCAATTGGGACTCCTCCTACAATGAGCAGTTCTTC
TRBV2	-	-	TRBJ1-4	CASSELYLGGDEKLFF	TGTGCCAGCAGTGAACTATATCTCGGAGGGGATGAAAAACTGTTTTTT
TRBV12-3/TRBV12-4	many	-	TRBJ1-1	CASSSRTTEAFF	TGTGCCAGCAGTAGTAGGACAACTGAAGCTTTCTTT
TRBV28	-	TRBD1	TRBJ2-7	CASRGTGDHPYEQYF	TGTGCCAGCAGGGGAACAGGGGACCACCCCTACGAGCAGTACTTC
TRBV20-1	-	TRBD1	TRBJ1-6	CSARTGFSPLHF	TGCAGTGCTAGGACAGGGTTTTCACCCCTCCACTTT
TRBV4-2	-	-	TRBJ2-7	CASSQGFGVSSYEQYF	TGTGCCAGCAGCCAAGGGTTCGGAGTTAGCTCCTACGAGCAGTACTTC
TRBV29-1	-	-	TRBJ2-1	CSVDPGAAYNEQFF	TGCAGCGTTGATCCAGGAGCGGCCTACAATGAGCAGTTCTTC
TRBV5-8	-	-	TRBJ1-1	CASSFHSAGRGEAFF	TGTGCCAGCAGCTTCCATTCTGCAGGGAGGGGTGAAGCTTTCTTT
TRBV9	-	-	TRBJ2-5	CASSGKTSGETQYF	TGTGCCAGCAGCGGCAAAACCAGCGGGGAGACCCAGTACTTC
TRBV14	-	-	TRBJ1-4	CASSQDRGATNEKLFF	TGTGCCAGCAGCCAAGATAGGGGGGCTACTAATGAAAAACTGTTTTTT
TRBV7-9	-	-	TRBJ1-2	CASSHTRTQGPYGYTF	TGTGCCAGCAGCCATACCCGCACACAGGGCCCCTATGGCTACACCTTC
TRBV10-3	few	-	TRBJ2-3	CAISEEGVVADTQYF	TGTGCCATCAGTGAAGAGGGGGTGGTCGCAGATACGCAGTATTTT
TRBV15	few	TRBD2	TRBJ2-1	CATSGAGSGRVNEQFF	TGTGCCACCAGCGGCGCCGGTAGCGGGAGGGTGAATGAGCAGTTCTTC
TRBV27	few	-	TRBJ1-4	CASSLPLALFRATNEKLFF	TGTGCCAGCAGTCTACCCCTGGCCTTATTCCGTGCAACTAATGAAAAACTGTTTTTT
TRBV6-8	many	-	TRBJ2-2	CASQPKPLAKDNTGELFF	TGTGCCAGCCAACCAAAACCTCTAGCGAAAGACAACACCGGGGAGCTGTTTTTT
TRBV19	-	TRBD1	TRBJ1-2	CASWPGQGVGYTF	TGTGCCAGTTGGCCGGGACAGGGTGTTGGCTACACCTTC
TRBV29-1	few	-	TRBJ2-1	CSARENAYNEQFF	TGCAGCGCCCGTGAGAACGCCTACAATGAGCAGTTCTTC
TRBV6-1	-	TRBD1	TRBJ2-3	CASVTLDRQGGNRGTQYF	TGTGCCAGCGTGACGCTCGACCGACAGGGGGGGAACAGAGGTACGCAGTATTTT
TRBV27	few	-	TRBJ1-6	CASSSISGRHLNSPLHF	TGTGCCAGCAGTTCGATCTCGGGACGCCATCTAAATTCACCCCTCCACTTT
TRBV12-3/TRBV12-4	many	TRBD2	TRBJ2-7	CASSRAGGTYEQYF	TGTGCCAGCAGCCGGGCGGGGGGAACCTACGAGCAGTACTTC
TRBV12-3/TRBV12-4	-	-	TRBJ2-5	CASSTGGVETQYF	TGTGCCAGCAGTACTGGGGGCGTCGAGACCCAGTACTTC
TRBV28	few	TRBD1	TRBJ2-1	CASRGQGIYNEQFF	TGTGCCAGCAGGGGACAGGGGATCTACAATGAGCAGTTCTTC
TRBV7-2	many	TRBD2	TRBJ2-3	CASSLTSGGISTDTQYF	TGTGCCAGCAGCTTAACTAGCGGGGGCATTAGCACAGATACGCAGTATTTT
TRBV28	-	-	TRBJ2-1	CASSWGTYNEQFF	TGTGCCAGCAGTTGGGGGACCTACAATGAGCAGTTCTTC
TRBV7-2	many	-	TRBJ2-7	CASSFAGKVDEQYF	TGTGCCAGCAGCTTTGCGGGGAAGGTGGACGAGCAGTACTTC
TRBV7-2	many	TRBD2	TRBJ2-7	CASSLEVSGASGRPSYEQYF	TGTGCCAGCAGCTTAGAGGTTAGCGGGGCTAGCGGGAGGCCCTCCTACGAGCAGTACTTC
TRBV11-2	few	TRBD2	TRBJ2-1	CASHSRDGGLAGQGYNEQFF	TGTGCCAGCCACAGCCGGGACGGGGGACTAGCGGGACAGGGGTACAATGAGCAGTTCTTC
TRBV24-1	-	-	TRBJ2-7	CATSDPDGRTYEQYF	TGTGCCACCAGTGACCCCGACGGACGGACCTACGAGCAGTACTTC
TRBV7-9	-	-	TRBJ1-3	CASSHLSDSSGNTIYF	TGTGCCAGCAGCCACCTAAGCGACAGTTCGGGAAACACCATATATTTT
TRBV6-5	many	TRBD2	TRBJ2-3	CASSSAGGRDTQYF	TGTGCCAGCAGTTCAGCGGGGGGCCGAGATACGCAGTATTTT
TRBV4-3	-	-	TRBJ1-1	CASSPNYGHVNTEAFF	TGCGCCAGCAGCCCAAATTACGGACACGTCAACACTGAAGCTTTCTTT
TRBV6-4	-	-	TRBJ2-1	CASLHNEQFF	TGTGCCAGCCTTCACAATGAGCAGTTCTTC
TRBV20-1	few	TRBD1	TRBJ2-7	CSAPGQGARYEQYF	TGCAGTGCCCCGGGACAGGGGGCTAGGTACGAGCAGTACTTC
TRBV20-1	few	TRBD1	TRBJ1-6	CSAPGAAGGGYNSPLHF	TGCAGTGCGCCAGGCGCGGCAGGGGGTGGCTATAATTCACCCCTCCACTTT
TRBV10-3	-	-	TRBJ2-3	CAISERDGTDTQYF	TGTGCCATCAGTGAAAGAGACGGCACAGATACGCAGTATTTT
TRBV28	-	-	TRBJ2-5	CASSRENQETQYF	TGTGCCAGCAGCCGGGAGAACCAAGAGACCCAGTACTTC
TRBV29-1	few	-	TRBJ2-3	CSVHLDSTDTQYF	TGCAGCGTTCATCTTGATAGCACAGATACGCAGTATTTT
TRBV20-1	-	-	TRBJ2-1	CRAGGPDEQFF	TGCCGGGCCGGAGGGCCGGATGAGCAGTTCTTC
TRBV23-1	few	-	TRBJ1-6	CASTQDHSNSPLHF	TGCGCCAGCACCCAGGACCACTCGAATTCACCCCTCCACTTT
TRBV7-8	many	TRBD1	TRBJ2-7	CASSRRTGGDEQYF	TGTGCCAGCAGCCGCAGGACAGGGGGCGACGAGCAGTACTTC
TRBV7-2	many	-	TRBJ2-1	CASSLVPTTTNEQFF	TGTGCCAGCAGCTTAGTACCAACCACCACCAATGAGCAGTTCTTC
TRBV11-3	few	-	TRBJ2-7	CASSLVGPQFSYEQYF	TGTGCCAGCAGCTTAGTCGGGCCCCAATTCTCCTACGAGCAGTACTTC